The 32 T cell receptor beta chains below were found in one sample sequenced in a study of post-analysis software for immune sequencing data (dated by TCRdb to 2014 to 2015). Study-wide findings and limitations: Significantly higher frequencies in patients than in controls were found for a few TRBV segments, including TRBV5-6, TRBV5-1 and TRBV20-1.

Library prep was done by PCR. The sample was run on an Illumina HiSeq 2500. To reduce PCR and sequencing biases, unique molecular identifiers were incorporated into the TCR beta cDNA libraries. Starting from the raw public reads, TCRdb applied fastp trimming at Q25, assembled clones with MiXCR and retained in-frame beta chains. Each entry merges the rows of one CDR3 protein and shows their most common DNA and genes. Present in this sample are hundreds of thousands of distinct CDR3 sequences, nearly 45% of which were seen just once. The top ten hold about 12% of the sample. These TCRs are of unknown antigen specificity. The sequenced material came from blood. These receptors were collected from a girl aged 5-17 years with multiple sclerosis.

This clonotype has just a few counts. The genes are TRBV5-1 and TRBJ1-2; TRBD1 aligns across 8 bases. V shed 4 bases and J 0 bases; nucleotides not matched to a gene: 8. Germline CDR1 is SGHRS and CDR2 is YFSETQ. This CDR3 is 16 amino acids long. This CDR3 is CASSPYRTGTNYGYTF. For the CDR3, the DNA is TGCGCCAGCAGCCCTTACCGGACAGGGACTAACTATGGCTACACCTTC.

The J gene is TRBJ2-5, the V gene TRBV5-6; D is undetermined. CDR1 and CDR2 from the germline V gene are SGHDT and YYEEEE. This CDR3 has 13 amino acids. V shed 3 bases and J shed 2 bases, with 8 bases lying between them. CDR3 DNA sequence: TGTGCCAGCAGCTGGGGAATGCAAGAGACCCAGTACTTC. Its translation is CASSWGMQETQYF.

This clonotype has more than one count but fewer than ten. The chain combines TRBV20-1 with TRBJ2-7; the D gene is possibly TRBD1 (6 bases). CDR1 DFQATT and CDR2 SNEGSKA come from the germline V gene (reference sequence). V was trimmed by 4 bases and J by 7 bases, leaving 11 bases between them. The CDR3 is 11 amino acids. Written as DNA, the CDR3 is TGCAGTGCTAATCAGGGGAGAGAGCAGTACTTC. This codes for CSANQGREQYF.

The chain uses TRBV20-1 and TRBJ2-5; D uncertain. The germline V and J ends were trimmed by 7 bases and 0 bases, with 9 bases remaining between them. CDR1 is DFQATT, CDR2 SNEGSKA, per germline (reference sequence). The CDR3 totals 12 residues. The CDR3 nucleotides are TGCAGTGTTTCCCGGTACCAAGAGACCCAGTACTTC. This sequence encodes CSVSRYQETQYF.

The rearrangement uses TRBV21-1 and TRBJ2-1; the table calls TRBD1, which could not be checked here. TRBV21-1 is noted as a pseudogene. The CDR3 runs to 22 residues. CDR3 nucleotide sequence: TGTGCCAGCAGCAAAAAAACTGGGATCAAGCGCCGGCGGGAGGGCCCCTACAATGAGCAGTTCTTC. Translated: CASSKKTGIKRRREGPYNEQFF.

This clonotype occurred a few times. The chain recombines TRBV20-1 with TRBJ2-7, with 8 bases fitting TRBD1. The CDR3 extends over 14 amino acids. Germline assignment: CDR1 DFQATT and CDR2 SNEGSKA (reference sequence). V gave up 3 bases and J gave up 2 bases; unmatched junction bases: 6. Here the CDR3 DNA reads TGCAGTGCTAGGGGGACAGGCTTAACCTACGAGCAGTACTTC. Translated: CSARGTGLTYEQYF.

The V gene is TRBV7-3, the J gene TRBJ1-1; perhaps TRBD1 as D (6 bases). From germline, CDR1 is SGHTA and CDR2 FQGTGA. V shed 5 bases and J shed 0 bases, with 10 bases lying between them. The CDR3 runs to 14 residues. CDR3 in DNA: TGTGCCAGCAGCGTACAGGGTATGAACACTGAAGCTTTCTTT. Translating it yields CASSVQGMNTEAFF.

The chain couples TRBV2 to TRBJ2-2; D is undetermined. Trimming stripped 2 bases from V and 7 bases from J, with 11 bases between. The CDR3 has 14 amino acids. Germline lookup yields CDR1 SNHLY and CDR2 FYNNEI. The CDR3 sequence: CASSELVVGGELFF. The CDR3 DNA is TGTGCCAGCAGTGAATTAGTGGTGGGCGGGGAGCTGTTTTTT.

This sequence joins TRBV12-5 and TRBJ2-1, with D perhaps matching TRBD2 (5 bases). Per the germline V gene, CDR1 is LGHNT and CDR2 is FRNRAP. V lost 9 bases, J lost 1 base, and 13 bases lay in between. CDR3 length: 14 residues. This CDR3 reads CASGLDSSYNEQFF. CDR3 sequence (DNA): TGTGCTAGCGGACTCGACTCGTCCTACAATGAGCAGTTCTTC.

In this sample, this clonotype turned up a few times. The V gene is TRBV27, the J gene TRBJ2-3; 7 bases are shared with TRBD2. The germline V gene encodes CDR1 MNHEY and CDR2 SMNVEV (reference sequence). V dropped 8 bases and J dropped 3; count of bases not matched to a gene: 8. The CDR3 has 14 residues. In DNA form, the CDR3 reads TGTGCCAGCGCTAGCGGAGACGGAACAGATACGCAGTATTTT. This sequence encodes CASASGDGTDTQYF.

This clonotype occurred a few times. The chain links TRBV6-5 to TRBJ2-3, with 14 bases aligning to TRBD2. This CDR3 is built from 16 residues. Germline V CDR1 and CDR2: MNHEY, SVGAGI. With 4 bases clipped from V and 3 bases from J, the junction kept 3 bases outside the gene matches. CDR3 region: CASSSGLAGATDTQYF. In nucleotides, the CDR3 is TGTGCCAGCAGTTCGGGACTAGCGGGAGCTACAGATACGCAGTATTTT.

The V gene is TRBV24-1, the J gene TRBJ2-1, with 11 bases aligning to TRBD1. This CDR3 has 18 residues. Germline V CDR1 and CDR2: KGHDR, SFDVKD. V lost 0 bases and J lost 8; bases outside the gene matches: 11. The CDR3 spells CATSDLRELGTGGDEQFF. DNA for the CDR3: TGTGCCACCAGTGATTTGCGGGAGCTCGGGACAGGGGGGGATGAGCAGTTCTTC.

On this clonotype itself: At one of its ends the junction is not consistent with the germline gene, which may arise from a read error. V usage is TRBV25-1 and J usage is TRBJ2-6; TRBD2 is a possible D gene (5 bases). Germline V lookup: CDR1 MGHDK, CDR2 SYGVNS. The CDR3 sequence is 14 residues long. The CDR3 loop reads CASSEYTRATVLTF. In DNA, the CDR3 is TGTGCCAGCAGTGAATATACTAGGGCCACCGTCCTGACTTTC.

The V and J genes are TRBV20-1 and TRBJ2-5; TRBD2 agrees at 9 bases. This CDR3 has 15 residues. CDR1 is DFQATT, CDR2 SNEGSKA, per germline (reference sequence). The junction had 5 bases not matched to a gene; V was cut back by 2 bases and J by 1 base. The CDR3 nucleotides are TGCAGTGCTAGAATACCGGGACTAGCCCAAGAGACCCAGTACTTC. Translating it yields CSARIPGLAQETQYF.

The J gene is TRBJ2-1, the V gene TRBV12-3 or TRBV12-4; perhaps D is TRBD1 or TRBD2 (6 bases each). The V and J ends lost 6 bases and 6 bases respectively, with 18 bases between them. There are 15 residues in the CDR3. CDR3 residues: CASSRIRGVPNEQFF. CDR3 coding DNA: TGTGCCAGCAGCCGGATAAGGGGGGTCCCCAATGAGCAGTTCTTC.

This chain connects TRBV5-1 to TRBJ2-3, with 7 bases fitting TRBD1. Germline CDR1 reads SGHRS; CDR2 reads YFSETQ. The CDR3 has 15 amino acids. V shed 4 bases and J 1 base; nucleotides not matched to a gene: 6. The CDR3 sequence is CASSLGTAGTDTQYF. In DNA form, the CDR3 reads TGCGCCAGCAGCCTCGGGACAGCAGGCACAGATACGCAGTATTTT.

CDR3 sequence reads: CSVFSRNTNSPLHF. CDR3 nucleotide sequence: TGCAGCGTTTTTAGCCGGAACACAAATTCACCCCTCCACTTT. V gene TRBV29-1 combines with J gene TRBJ1-6; no clear D gene. Germline CDR1 and CDR2: SQVTM and ANQGSEA. Trimming removed 5 bases from V and 7 bases from J, with 15 bases in between. The CDR3 runs 14 residues.

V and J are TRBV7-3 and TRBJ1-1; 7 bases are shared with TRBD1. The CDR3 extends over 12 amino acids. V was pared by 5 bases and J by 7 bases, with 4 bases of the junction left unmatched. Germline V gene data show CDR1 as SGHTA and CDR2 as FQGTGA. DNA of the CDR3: TGTGCCAGCAGCGTCGGGACAGATGAAGCTTTCTTT. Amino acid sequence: CASSVGTDEAFF. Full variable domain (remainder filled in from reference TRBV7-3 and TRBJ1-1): GAGVSQTPSNKVTEKGKYVELRCDPISGHTALYWYRQSLGQGPEFLIYFQGTGAADDSGLPNDRFFAVRPEGSVSTLKIQRTERGDSAVYLCASSVGTDEAFFGQGTRLTVV.

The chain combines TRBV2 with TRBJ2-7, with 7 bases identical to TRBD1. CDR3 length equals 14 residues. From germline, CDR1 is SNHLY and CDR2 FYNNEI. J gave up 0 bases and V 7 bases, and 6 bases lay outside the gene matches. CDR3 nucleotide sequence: TGTGCCAGCAAGGGGACAGCACTCTCCTACGAGCAGTACTTC. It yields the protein CASKGTALSYEQYF.

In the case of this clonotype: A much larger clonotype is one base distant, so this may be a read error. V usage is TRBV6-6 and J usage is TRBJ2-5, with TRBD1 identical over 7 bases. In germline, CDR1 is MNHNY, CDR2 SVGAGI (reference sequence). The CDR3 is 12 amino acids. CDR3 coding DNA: TGTGTCAGCAGTTTACAGGGGGAGACCCAGTACTTC. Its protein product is CVSSLQGETQYF.

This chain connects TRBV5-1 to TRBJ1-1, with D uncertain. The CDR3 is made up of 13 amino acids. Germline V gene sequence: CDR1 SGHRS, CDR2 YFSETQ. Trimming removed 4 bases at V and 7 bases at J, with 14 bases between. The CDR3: CASSPSPGFEAFF. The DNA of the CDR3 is TGCGCCAGCAGCCCCAGCCCGGGGTTTGAAGCTTTCTTT.

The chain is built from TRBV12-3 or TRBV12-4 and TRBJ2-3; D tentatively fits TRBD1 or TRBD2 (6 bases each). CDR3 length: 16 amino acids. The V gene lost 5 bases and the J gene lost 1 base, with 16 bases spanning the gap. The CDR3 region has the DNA TGTGCCAGCAGTCTCCCCCCCGGGGGCGGCACAGATACGCAGTATTTT. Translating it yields CASSLPPGGGTDTQYF.

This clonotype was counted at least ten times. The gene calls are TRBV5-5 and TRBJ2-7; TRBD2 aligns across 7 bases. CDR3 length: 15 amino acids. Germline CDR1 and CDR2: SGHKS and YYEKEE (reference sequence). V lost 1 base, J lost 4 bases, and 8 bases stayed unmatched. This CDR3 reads CASSLSPRELYEQYF. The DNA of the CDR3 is TGTGCCAGCAGCTTGTCTCCGCGGGAGCTATACGAGCAGTACTTC.

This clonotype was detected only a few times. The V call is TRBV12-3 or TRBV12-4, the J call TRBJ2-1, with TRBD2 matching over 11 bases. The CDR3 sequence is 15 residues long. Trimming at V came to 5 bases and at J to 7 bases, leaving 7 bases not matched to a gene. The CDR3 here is CASSLRLAGRNEQFF. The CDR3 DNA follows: TGTGCCAGCAGTCTGAGACTAGCGGGAAGGAATGAGCAGTTCTTC.

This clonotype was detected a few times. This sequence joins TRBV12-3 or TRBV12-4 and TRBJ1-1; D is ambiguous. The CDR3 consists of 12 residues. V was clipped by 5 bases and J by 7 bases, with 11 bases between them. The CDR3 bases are TGTGCCAGCAGTCTCGGGCCTTTTGAAGCTTTCTTT. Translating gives CASSLGPFEAFF.

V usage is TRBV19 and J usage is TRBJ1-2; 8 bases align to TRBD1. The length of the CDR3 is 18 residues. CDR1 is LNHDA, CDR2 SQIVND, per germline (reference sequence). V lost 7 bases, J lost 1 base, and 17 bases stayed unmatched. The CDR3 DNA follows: TGTGCCAGTAACCCGACAGGGGTCGATTTGTGGAATAACTATGGCTACACCTTC. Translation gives CASNPTGVDLWNNYGYTF.

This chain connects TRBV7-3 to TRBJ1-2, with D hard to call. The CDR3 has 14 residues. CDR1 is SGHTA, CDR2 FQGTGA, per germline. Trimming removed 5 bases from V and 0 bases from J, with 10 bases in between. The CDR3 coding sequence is TGTGCCAGCAGCCCGGACGGAGCTAACTATGGCTACACCTTC. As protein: CASSPDGANYGYTF.

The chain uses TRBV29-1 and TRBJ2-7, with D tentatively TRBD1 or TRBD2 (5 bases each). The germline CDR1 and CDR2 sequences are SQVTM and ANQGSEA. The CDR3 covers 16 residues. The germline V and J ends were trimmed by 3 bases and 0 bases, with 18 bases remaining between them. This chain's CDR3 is CSVEGIRDASSYEQYF. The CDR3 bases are TGCAGCGTTGAGGGTATCCGGGACGCTAGCTCCTACGAGCAGTACTTC.

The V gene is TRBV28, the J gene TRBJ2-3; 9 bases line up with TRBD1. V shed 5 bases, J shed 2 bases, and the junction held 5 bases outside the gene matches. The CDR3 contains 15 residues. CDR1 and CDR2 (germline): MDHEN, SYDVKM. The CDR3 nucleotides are TGTGCCAGCAGTCTGAACAGGGGGCCCACAGATACGCAGTATTTT. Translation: CASSLNRGPTDTQYF. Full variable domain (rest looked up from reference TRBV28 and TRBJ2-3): DVKVTQSSRYLVKRTGEKVFLECVQDMDHENMFWYRQDPGLGLRLIYFSYDVKMKEKGDIPEGYSVSREKKERFSLILESASTNQTSMYLCASSLNRGPTDTQYFGPGTRLTVL.

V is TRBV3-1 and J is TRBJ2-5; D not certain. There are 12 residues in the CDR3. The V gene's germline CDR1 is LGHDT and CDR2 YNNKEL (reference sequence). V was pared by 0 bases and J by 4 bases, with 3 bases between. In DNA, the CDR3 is TGTGCCAGCAGCCAAGAGCCAGAGACCCAGTACTTC. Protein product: CASSQEPETQYF.

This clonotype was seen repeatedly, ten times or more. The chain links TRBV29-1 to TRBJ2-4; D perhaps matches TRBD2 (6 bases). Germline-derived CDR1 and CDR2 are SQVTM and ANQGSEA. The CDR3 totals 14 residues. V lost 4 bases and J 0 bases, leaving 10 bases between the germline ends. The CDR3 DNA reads TGCAGCGTTGTGGGGAGGTTAGCCAAAAACATTCAGTACTTC. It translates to CSVVGRLAKNIQYF. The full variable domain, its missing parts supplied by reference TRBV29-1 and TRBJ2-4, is SAVISQKPSRDICQRGTSLTIQCQVDSQVTMMFWYRQQPGQSLTLIATANQGSEATYESGFVIDKFPISRPNLTFSTLTVSNMSPEDSSIYLCSVVGRLAKNIQYFGAGTRLSVL.

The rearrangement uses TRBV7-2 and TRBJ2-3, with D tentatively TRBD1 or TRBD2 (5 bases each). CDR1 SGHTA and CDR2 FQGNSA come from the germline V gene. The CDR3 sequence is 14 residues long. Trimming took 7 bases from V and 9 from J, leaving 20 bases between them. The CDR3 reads CASTRNPVGETQYF. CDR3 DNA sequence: TGTGCCAGCACCCGGAACCCGGTGGGGGAAACGCAGTATTTT.